The present T cell receptor beta chain was sequenced within a study of cytomegalovirus exposure and HLA in healthy donors. The PCR employed 60 Vbeta primers together with 13 Jbeta primers. Some clones are missing from TCRdb's copy, which holds only in-frame ones; the method was immunoSEQ multiplex PCR. Here the sample spans approximately 150,000 clones, over 60% being singletons. The CDR3 runs 12 residues. V was pared by 1 base and J by 10 bases, with 10 bases between. The germline gives CDR1 LNHDA, CDR2 SQIVND (reference sequence). The chain recombines TRBV19 with TRBJ1-1; perhaps TRBD1 as D (6 bases). The sample was PBMCs. The receptor comes from a woman aged 25 to 39 in good health and CMV-seronegative. The CDR3 here is CASSIAAGAAFF. The CDR3 DNA is TGTGCCAGTAGTATAGCGGCAGGGGCAGCTTTCTTT. Complete variable domain (other parts from reference TRBV19 and TRBJ1-1): DGGITQSPKYLFRKEGQNVTLSCEQNLNHDAMYWYRQDPGQGLRLIYYSQIVNDFQKGDIAEGYSVSREKKESFPLTVTSAQKNPTAFYLCASSIAAGAAFFGQGTRLTVV.